This entry lists 27 T cell receptor beta chains sequenced from one sample in a study of cytomegalovirus exposure and HLA in healthy donors (dated by TCRdb to about 2017). Library generation was performed with the immunoSEQ multiplex PCR assay. For the multiplex PCR, a mixture combining 60 forward primers for TCR Vbeta segments and 13 reverse primers for TCR Jbeta segments was used. What TCRdb holds here is the immuneACCESS table cut down to in-frame rearrangements. Part of the clones is not present; checked against another copy, under half of the missing clones reflect an unresolved V gene, and the others are unexplained. Here the sample has about 150,000 clones; around 78% occur a single time. The ten largest clonotypes hold 1.5% to 2% of the sample. Sequenced material: PBMCs. These receptors all come from a woman under 30 in good health and CMV-seronegative.

The CDR3: CASTRRRVGNEKLFF. The CDR3 bases are TGTGCCAGCACCCGACGCCGGGTAGGAAATGAAAAACTGTTTTTT. The rearrangement uses TRBV7-2 and TRBJ1-4; D call uncertain. Germline V gene sequence: CDR1 SGHTA, CDR2 FQGNSA. The CDR3 totals 15 residues. V was shortened by 7 bases and J by 5 bases, with 17 bases between the two germline ends.

The chain recombines TRBV23-1 with TRBJ1-1, with D unclear. TRBV23-1 is flagged as an ORF with uncertain function. The ends were cut back, 2 bases at V and 1 base at J, with 14 bases in the middle. The CDR3 is 16 residues long. In DNA, the CDR3 is TGCGCCAGCAGTCAACCCATCAGAAACGAGAACACTGAAGCTTTCTTT. The encoded protein is CASSQPIRNENTEAFF.

The rearrangement joins TRBV5-1 to TRBJ1-3; D gene uncertain. CDR1 is SGHRS and CDR2 is YFSETQ in the germline V gene. This CDR3 has 19 residues. V shed 0 bases and J shed 8 bases, with 27 bases lying between them. CDR3 loop: CASSLDFVTPRIPRDTIYF. The CDR3 DNA is TGCGCCAGCAGCTTGGATTTCGTCACCCCCCGTATACCCCGAGACACCATATATTTT.

J is TRBJ1-4 and V is TRBV12-5; the D gene is possibly TRBD1 (6 bases). The CDR3 totals 15 residues. Germline assignment: CDR1 LGHNT and CDR2 FRNRAP. Trimming pared 5 bases from V and 0 bases from J, leaving 10 bases between. CDR3 region: CASGQGTSTNEKLFF. DNA of the CDR3: TGTGCTAGTGGTCAGGGGACATCAACTAATGAAAAACTGTTTTTT.

This clone has a single count. V is TRBV27 and J is TRBJ1-1, with D maybe TRBD1 (5 bases). CDR1 and CDR2 (germline): MNHEY, SMNVEV (reference sequence). The CDR3 is 15 residues long. V lost 6 bases and J 5 bases, leaving 19 bases between the germline ends. The DNA of the CDR3 is TGTGCCAGCAGGGCCCTGACAGCTACGTGGACTGAAGCTTTCTTT. This encodes CASRALTATWTEAFF.

The V gene is TRBV5-1, the J gene TRBJ2-5; 12 nucleotides align to TRBD1. The CDR3 extends over 17 amino acids. Trimming removed 2 bases from V and 5 bases from J; junction bases left unmatched: 10. CDR1 is SGHRS, CDR2 YFSETQ, per germline. The CDR3 DNA reads as TGCGCCAGCAGCTTTGGTCAGGGACAGGGGGCTCGGGAGACCCAGTACTTC. Translated: CASSFGQGQGARETQYF.

The table lists this clone with a few counts. The V and J genes are TRBV19 and TRBJ2-1, with a weak D call TRBD2 (6 bases). Trimming took 7 bases from V and 4 from J, leaving 14 bases between them. Germline lookup yields CDR1 LNHDA and CDR2 SQIVND (reference sequence). This CDR3 is built from 14 residues. The CDR3: CASTPLGGYNEQFF. The CDR3 DNA reads as TGTGCCAGTACTCCCCTGGGAGGTTACAATGAGCAGTTCTTC.

This clone has only one observation. The chain links TRBV27 to TRBJ1-6; D might be TRBD1 (5 bases). The CDR3 contains 14 residues. The germline V gene encodes CDR1 MNHEY and CDR2 SMNVEV (reference sequence). Trimming removed 1 base at V and 9 bases at J, with 10 bases between. CDR3 DNA sequence: TGTGCCAGCAGTTTATGGCAGGGAGGTTCACCCCTCCACTTT. It specifies CASSLWQGGSPLHF.

V gene TRBV30 combines with J gene TRBJ1-6; no clear D gene. From germline, CDR1 is GTSNPN and CDR2 SVGIG (reference sequence). Deletions cut 3 bases from V and 8 bases from J, with 14 bases between. The CDR3 length is 14 residues. The chain's CDR3 is CAWRRRVVHSPLHF. The DNA for the CDR3 is TGTGCCTGGAGAAGGCGGGTCGTGCATTCACCCCTCCACTTT.

The J gene is TRBJ2-2, the V gene TRBV21-1; the D call in the table, TRBD2, was not verified against the DNA. TRBV21-1 is listed as a pseudogene. This CDR3 is 18 amino acids long. The CDR3 nucleotides read TGTGCCAGCAGCACTTCGGGACTAGCGGGAATCGACACCGGGGAGCTGTTTTTT. The encoded protein is CASSTSGLAGIDTGELFF.

V is TRBV4-3 and J is TRBJ2-2; the match to TRBD2 covers 7 bases. The CDR3 runs 15 residues. Germline V lookup: CDR1 LGHNA, CDR2 YSLEER. J gave up 5 bases and V 2 bases, and 5 bases lay outside the gene matches. In nucleotides, the CDR3 is TGCGCCAGCAGCCAACTATTCGGGGGGACCGGGGAGCTGTTTTTT. Translated, it gives CASSQLFGGTGELFF.

The genes are TRBV6-1 and TRBJ2-4, with D hard to call. CDR3 length: 15 residues. CDR1 is MNHNS, CDR2 SASEGT, per germline. The V end lost 6 bases, the J end lost 3 bases, and 15 bases lay between the germline ends. The CDR3: CASRENWLGKNIQYF. In DNA form, the CDR3 reads TGTGCCAGCAGGGAAAACTGGCTAGGCAAAAACATTCAGTACTTC.

The chain couples TRBV4-1 to TRBJ2-4, with TRBD1 as a possible D gene (5 bases). Germline V gene lookup returns CDR1 MGHRA and CDR2 YSYEKL. Trimming stripped 4 bases from V and 1 base from J, with 14 bases between. The CDR3 totals 16 residues. The CDR3 protein is CASSREGVAAKNIQYF. The DNA for the CDR3 is TGCGCCAGCAGCCGTGAAGGGGTGGCGGCCAAAAACATTCAGTACTTC.

The genes are TRBV10-3 and TRBJ2-1, with D perhaps TRBD2 (5 bases). V lost 6 bases, J lost 5 bases, and 8 bases lay in between. Per the germline V gene, CDR1 is ENHRY and CDR2 is SYGVKD. The CDR3 runs to 12 residues. The DNA of the CDR3 is TGTGCCATCAGCCGGGATAACAATGAGCAGTTCTTC. This sequence encodes CAISRDNNEQFF.

This clone has just a few counts. This sequence joins TRBV2 and TRBJ2-2, with 8 bases that match TRBD1. The CDR3 consists of 15 residues. CDR1 and CDR2 (germline): SNHLY, FYNNEI. J lost 4 bases, V lost 5 bases, and 6 bases had no gene match. The CDR3: CASSQGQGPTGELFF. The CDR3 DNA reads TGTGCCAGCAGTCAAGGACAGGGTCCCACCGGGGAGCTGTTTTTT.

The V and J genes are TRBV18 and TRBJ2-5; weak D call: TRBD2 (6 bases). The CDR3 loop spans 15 amino acids. Per the germline V gene, CDR1 is KGHSH and CDR2 is LQKENI. With 6 bases removed from V and 5 bases from J, the gap between germline ends came to 19 bases. The DNA of the CDR3 is TGTGCCAGCTCTCCCCCGGAGGGGCCGGGGGAGACCCAGTACTTC. It codes for CASSPPEGPGETQYF. Filled out from reference TRBV18 and TRBJ2-5, the complete variable domain reads NAGVMQNPRHLVRRRGQEARLRCSPMKGHSHVYWYRQLPEEGLKFMVYLQKENIIDESGMPKERFSAEFPKEGPSILRIQQVVRGDSAAYFCASSPPEGPGETQYFGPGTRLLVL.

V is TRBV6-6 and J is TRBJ2-1; D gene uncertain. Germline V gives CDR1 MNHNY, CDR2 SVGAGI (reference sequence). The CDR3 runs to 13 residues. Trimming left V 0 bases short and J 8 bases short, with 8 bases between. The CDR3 is CASSYSKEDEQFF. CDR3 coding DNA: TGTGCCAGCAGTTACTCGAAAGAGGATGAGCAGTTCTTC.

The chain combines TRBV6-5 with TRBJ2-7, with TRBD2 matching over 7 bases. Germline V lookup: CDR1 MNHEY, CDR2 SVGAGI. The CDR3 covers 11 residues. Losses at the gene ends were 6 bases for V and 7 bases for J; bases not matched to a gene: 3. The CDR3 sequence is CASRTGGEQYF. The CDR3, as DNA: TGTGCCAGCAGAACCGGGGGGGAGCAGTACTTC.

This chain uses TRBV11-2 with TRBJ2-1; TRBD2 matches 11 bases. With V trimmed by 1 base and J by 9 bases, 8 bases remained unmatched. CDR3 length: 16 amino acids. The germline V gene encodes CDR1 SGHAT and CDR2 FQNNGV. The CDR3 region is CASSLGSSGGAFEQFF. The CDR3 bases are TGTGCCAGCAGCTTAGGTAGTAGCGGGGGGGCCTTTGAGCAGTTCTTC.

As to this clone: Because the CDR3's place on the DNA is in doubt, the DNA is left out and the CDR3 is given as listed by TCRdb. The chain employs TRBV27 and TRBJ1-2; TRBD1 reflects the table's D call only, with no check against the DNA. The CDR3 adds up to 15 amino acids, both ends counted. The germline V gene encodes CDR1 MNHEY and CDR2 SMNVEV (reference sequence). The CDR3 loop is CASSPDFGNGAPYTF.

The table lists this clone with a few counts. The J gene is TRBJ1-3, the V gene TRBV19; D gene ambiguous. Germline V gene lookup returns CDR1 LNHDA and CDR2 SQIVND (reference sequence). CDR3 length: 14 residues. Between the trimmed V and J ends, which lost 5 bases and 0 bases, there was a span of 8 bases. The CDR3 nucleotides read TGTGCCAGTAGTTCCCCAAACTCTGGAAACACCATATATTTT. This translates into CASSSPNSGNTIYF.

The V and J genes are TRBV5-1 and TRBJ1-2; weak D call: TRBD1 (5 bases). CDR1 is SGHRS, CDR2 YFSETQ, per germline. The CDR3 contains 15 residues. V lost 4 bases and J lost 4, with 17 bases in between. Here the CDR3 DNA reads TGCGCCAGCAGCGCGACAGCTACCGCCGGCTATGGCTACACCTTC. This gives the protein CASSATATAGYGYTF.

This chain uses TRBV7-8 with TRBJ2-7, with TRBD2 matching 14 bases. Trimming took 4 bases from V and 7 from J; bases not matched to a gene: 12. The V gene's germline CDR1 is SGHVS and CDR2 FQNEAQ. The CDR3 length is 17 residues. CDR3 sequence: CASSSGLAGGLPGEQYF. The CDR3 region has the DNA TGTGCCAGCAGCTCCGGACTAGCGGGGGGACTACCGGGTGAGCAGTACTTC. Drawing the rest from reference TRBV7-8 and TRBJ2-7, the complete variable domain is GAGVSQSPRYKVAKRGQDVALRCDPISGHVSLFWYQQALGQGPEFLTYFQNEAQLDKSGLPSDRFFAERPEGSVSTLKIQRTQQEDSAVYLCASSSGLAGGLPGEQYFGPGTRLTVT.

J is TRBJ1-5 and V is TRBV12-5, with TRBD1 matching 7 bases. The CDR3 length is 18 residues. Germline V gives CDR1 LGHNT, CDR2 FRNRAP. Trimming took 0 bases from V and 3 from J; bases not matched to a gene: 11. The CDR3 DNA sequence: TGTGCTAGTGGTTTGGTTGGGAACAGGGGCTGGGTCAATCAGCCCCAGCATTTT. It encodes CASGLVGNRGWVNQPQHF.

This clone was observed a few times. This chain connects TRBV10-3 to TRBJ1-4; TRBD1 matches at 11 bases. Trimming at V came to 2 bases and at J to 5 bases, leaving 4 bases not matched to a gene. The CDR3 sequence is 16 residues long. Germline values: CDR1 ENHRY, CDR2 SYGVKD. In nucleotides, the CDR3 is TGTGCCATCAGTGAGGGACAGGGGGCCTCCAATGAAAAACTGTTTTTT. Its translation: CAISEGQGASNEKLFF.

The CDR3 is CASSQGQKETQYF. DNA for the CDR3: TGTGCCAGCAGCCAGGGACAGAAAGAGACCCAGTACTTC. The rearrangement links TRBV4-2 to TRBJ2-5; the match to TRBD1 covers 7 bases. Trimming at V came to 3 bases and at J to 3 bases, leaving 1 base not matched to a gene. CDR1 and CDR2 (germline): LGHNA, YNFKEQ. This CDR3 contains 13 residues.

The chain links TRBV18 to TRBJ1-1; 7 positions agree with TRBD1. The CDR3 spans 15 residues. Germline CDR1 and CDR2: KGHSH and LQKENI. Trimming removed 0 bases from V and 8 bases from J; junction bases left unmatched: 9. This CDR3 reads CASSPPGTEGLEAFF. DNA for the CDR3: TGTGCCAGCTCACCACCGGGGACAGAAGGTTTAGAAGCTTTCTTT.